Included here is one TCR beta chain sequence, with context. Germline values: CDR1 MNHEY, CDR2 SVGAGI. The CDR3 extends over 12 amino acids. With 7 bases removed from V and 7 bases from J, the gap between germline ends came to 12 bases. The data were obtained in a study of blood T cell repertoires in COVID-19. Original analysis: Quantification of nucleated cells was approximated via reference gene primer amplification. Here immunoSEQ multiplex PCR was the method, and the copy in TCRdb shows in-frame clones only, minus some. That table furnishes V, J and clone size, whereas the DNA furnished D and trimming. The table includes about 310,000 clones, roughly 91% detected once.

V is TRBV6-5 and J is TRBJ2-3; D not resolved. The source is a man aged 50 to 59 with active or convalescent COVID-19. The sequenced sample was peripheral blood. DNA of the CDR3: TGTGCCAGCAATCGTCCTGTAAATACGCAGTATTTT. Translating gives CASNRPVNTQYF.